Given below is one T cell receptor beta chain in context. This clonotype has only a few counts. This clone's antigen is unknown. No base qualities exist here, and no much larger clone lies one base off it. The sample originates from a study of response to subunit inactivated influenza vaccine (dated by TCRdb to the late 2010s). Looking at the study overall: To follow how T cells responded to a trivalent subunit inactivated influenza vaccine, the researchers relied on deep quantitative profiling of the T cell receptor repertoire. On the study overall, not on this receptor specifically: According to the authors, only a limited number of new T cells may be recruited by each seasonal influenza vaccination.

The CDR3 runs 13 residues from the cysteine to the phenylalanine. The entry retains the CDR3 DNA only, 39 bases that are in frame from base 1. CDR1 SQVTM and CDR2 ANQGSEA were looked up in the germline V gene. Libraries came from RT-PCR. The sample was run on an Illumina HiSeq 2500. The raw public data were reprocessed by TCRdb itself: fastp quality trimming at Q25, MiXCR clonotype calling, in-frame beta chains only. Here each entry gathers all rows of one CDR3 protein and keeps the most common genes and DNA. For this sample the table gives 800,000 to 1,000,000 distinct CDR3 sequences, of which 21% were detected only once. 10% of the sample is in the top ten clones.

The sequences come from PBMCs from blood, collected 4 to 6 days after vaccination. The receptor's source is a man aged 45-60 years who received an inactivated influenza vaccine. Donor details come from another sample of the same person, matched by shared clones. The rearrangement joined TRBV29-1 to TRBJ1-2; the D gene cannot be named for sure. The DNA sequence is as follows: TGCACAGCGTTGGGCCCAATGGTCGGTGGCTACACCTTC. This is translated as CTALGPMVGGYTF.